A selection of T cell receptor beta chains follows, all from one sample in a study of Graves' ophthalmopathy and Graves' hyperthyroidism. One entry per CDR3 protein, called by TCRdb with MiXCR from the multiplex PCR reads. The table has roughly 500,000 distinct CDR3 sequences, around 14% seen once. The sequencing input was blood. The source is a woman aged 30 to 39 with Graves' ophthalmopathy. Both conserved end residues are part of each CDR3. Each record gives: clone size, J gene, V gene, D gene, CDR3 DNA, CDR3 protein. A D gene is named only where the DNA matches it firmly. A clone size is listed for some rows: how often the clone was seen (once, few, many), or a class if it is expanded.

size: many
J: TRBJ2-5
V: TRBV6-1
D: -
DNA: TGTGCCAGCAACCTCAGGATCACGGGACGGGGAGAGACCCAGTACTTC
CDR3: CASNLRITGRGETQYF

size: many
J: TRBJ1-2
V: TRBV2
D: -
DNA: TGTGCCAGCAGTGAACGGGGCAGGGTTGGCTACACCTTC
CDR3: CASSERGRVGYTF

size: -
J: TRBJ2-5
V: TRBV7-2
D: -
DNA: TGTGCCAGCAGCTTAAACAGACAAGAGACCCAGTACTTC
CDR3: CASSLNRQETQYF

size: many
J: TRBJ1-1
V: TRBV6-5
D: TRBD1
DNA: TGTGCCAGCAGCCTCGACAGGGGCCCGAACACTGAAGCTTTCTTT
CDR3: CASSLDRGPNTEAFF

size: many
J: TRBJ2-4
V: TRBV19
D: -
DNA: TGTGCCAGTAGTACCCTTGCCGGCAGGGTCGGGAACATTCAGTACTTC
CDR3: CASSTLAGRVGNIQYF

size: many
J: TRBJ1-1
V: TRBV12-3/TRBV12-4
D: -
DNA: TGTGCCAGCAGTTTAGACGGCTGGGTTAAGGTCACTGAAGCTTTCTTT
CDR3: CASSLDGWVKVTEAFF

size: many
J: TRBJ2-2
V: TRBV10-3
D: TRBD2
DNA: TGTGCCACACTAGCGGCCTACACCGGGGAGCTGTTTTTT
CDR3: CATLAAYTGELFF

size: many
J: TRBJ2-4
V: TRBV11-2
D: TRBD2
DNA: TGTGCCAGCAGCTTAGATGGGGAGGGACCAGCCAAAAACATTCAGTACTTC
CDR3: CASSLDGEGPAKNIQYF

size: many
J: TRBJ2-5
V: TRBV29-1
D: TRBD1
DNA: TGCAGCGGGGGACAGGGGCAAGAGACCCAGTACTTC
CDR3: CSGGQGQETQYF

size: many
J: TRBJ2-6
V: TRBV12-3/TRBV12-4
D: -
DNA: TGTGCCAGCAGCCCCCTGGTTGGGGCCAACGTCCTGACTTTC
CDR3: CASSPLVGANVLTF

size: many
J: TRBJ2-7
V: TRBV20-1
D: TRBD2
DNA: TGCAGTGCTAGCCCTGGACTAGCGGGAGTTTCCTACGAGCAGTACTTC
CDR3: CSASPGLAGVSYEQYF

size: -
J: TRBJ2-7
V: TRBV3-1
D: TRBD2
DNA: TGTGCCAGCAGCCAAGGGACTAGCGGCTACGAGCAGTACTTC
CDR3: CASSQGTSGYEQYF

size: many
J: TRBJ1-5
V: TRBV6-2/TRBV6-3
D: -
DNA: TGTGCCAGCAGTCCCACGAACTCCGGACGGGGTGGCAATCAGCCCCAGCATTTT
CDR3: CASSPTNSGRGGNQPQHF

size: few
J: TRBJ1-3
V: TRBV6-2/TRBV6-3
D: -
DNA: TGTGCCAGCACAAACGGAAACACTATATATTTT
CDR3: CASTNGNTIYF

size: many
J: TRBJ1-5
V: TRBV28
D: -
DNA: TGTGCCAGCAGTTTCTACTTATATCAGCCCCAGCATTTT
CDR3: CASSFYLYQPQHF

size: many
J: TRBJ1-1
V: TRBV10-3
D: -
DNA: TGTGCCACCCGGGAGGACACTGAAGCTTTCTTT
CDR3: CATREDTEAFF

size: -
J: TRBJ2-5
V: TRBV11-2
D: TRBD2
DNA: TGTGCCAGCAGCCACGGACTAGCGGGGGGTAGGGGCCAAGAGACCCAGTACTTC
CDR3: CASSHGLAGGRGQETQYF

size: many
J: TRBJ1-2
V: TRBV30
D: -
DNA: TGTGCCTCTACAACCGCGGCCTATGGCTACACCTTC
CDR3: CASTTAAYGYTF

size: many
J: TRBJ1-1
V: TRBV10-1
D: -
DNA: TGCGCCAGCAGTGATGGGTCGTCCACTGAAGCTTTCTTT
CDR3: CASSDGSSTEAFF

size: many
J: TRBJ2-7
V: TRBV20-1
D: TRBD1
DNA: TGCAGTGCCTCGGACAGGGCTGTATTCTCGTCCTACGAGCAGTACTTC
CDR3: CSASDRAVFSSYEQYF

size: many
J: TRBJ2-4
V: TRBV7-2
D: -
DNA: TGTGCCAGCAGCTTACTACAGCGGATTCTGTACTTC
CDR3: CASSLLQRILYF

size: many
J: TRBJ1-2
V: TRBV12-5
D: TRBD1
DNA: TGTGCTAGTGGTTCAAATCGACAGGGGGTAGGTTATGGCTACACCTTC
CDR3: CASGSNRQGVGYGYTF

size: many
J: TRBJ2-7
V: TRBV12-3/TRBV12-4
D: -
DNA: TGTGCCAGCAGCTCCGGCAGGCCCTCCTACGAGCAGTACTTC
CDR3: CASSSGRPSYEQYF

size: many
J: TRBJ1-5
V: TRBV18
D: -
DNA: TGTGCCAGCTCACCGGTAGGAGATCAGCCCCAGCATTTT
CDR3: CASSPVGDQPQHF

size: many
J: TRBJ2-5
V: TRBV30
D: -
DNA: TGTGCCTGGAGTGGACACCCGTACGAAGAGACCCAGTACTTC
CDR3: CAWSGHPYEETQYF

size: few
J: TRBJ1-6
V: TRBV6-5
D: TRBD1
DNA: TGTGCCAGCAGCGACTCACCGGGACAGGGACCTTCACCCCTCCACTTT
CDR3: CASSDSPGQGPSPLHF

size: -
J: TRBJ2-5
V: TRBV7-2
D: -
DNA: TGTGCCAGCAGCTATATGAGAGAGACCCAGTACTTC
CDR3: CASSYMRETQYF

size: many
J: TRBJ2-5
V: TRBV12-3/TRBV12-4
D: -
DNA: TGTGCCAGCAGTTTAAACAGCCCTGGGGAGACCCAGTACTTC
CDR3: CASSLNSPGETQYF

size: many
J: TRBJ2-7
V: TRBV10-1
D: -
DNA: TGCGCCAGCAGTGGAAAGGGTGCCTACGAGCAGTACTTC
CDR3: CASSGKGAYEQYF

size: many
J: TRBJ1-6
V: TRBV11-3
D: -
DNA: TGTGCCAGCAGCTTAGGAGGGGGTAATTCACCCCTCCACTTT
CDR3: CASSLGGGNSPLHF

size: many
J: TRBJ2-7
V: TRBV6-5
D: -
DNA: TGTGCCAGCAGTTATCTGTACTACGAGCAGTACTTC
CDR3: CASSYLYYEQYF

size: many
J: TRBJ2-5
V: TRBV2
D: -
DNA: TGTGCCAGCAGTGTAGGTTTGTTAGAGACCCAGTACTTC
CDR3: CASSVGLLETQYF

size: many
J: TRBJ2-7
V: TRBV2
D: -
DNA: TGTGCCAGCAGGCTTTCTAGGGAGCAGTACTTC
CDR3: CASRLSREQYF

size: many
J: TRBJ1-1
V: TRBV7-9
D: -
DNA: TGTGCCAGCAGCTTAGCGGGGAGTGAGAACACTGAAGCTTTCTTT
CDR3: CASSLAGSENTEAFF

size: many
J: TRBJ1-1
V: TRBV6-5
D: -
DNA: TGTGCCAGCAGTTTTACGGGACACTTGAACACTGAAGCTTTCTTT
CDR3: CASSFTGHLNTEAFF

size: few
J: TRBJ1-2
V: TRBV5-1
D: -
DNA: TGCGCCAGCAGCTCGCGTGGGACTTCTTCCTATGGCTACACCTTC
CDR3: CASSSRGTSSYGYTF

size: many
J: TRBJ1-1
V: TRBV19
D: -
DNA: TGTGCCAGTAGTATTGATCGGGGGGCTGAAGCTTTCTTT
CDR3: CASSIDRGAEAFF

size: few
J: TRBJ1-1
V: TRBV3-1
D: -
DNA: TGTGCCAGCAGCGAGAGGGACGTAATTACGATGAACACTGAAGCTTTCTTT
CDR3: CASSERDVITMNTEAFF

size: many
J: TRBJ1-5
V: TRBV19
D: TRBD1
DNA: TGTGCCAGTAGTATAGGGGACAGGGGGCTAAATCAGCCCCAGCATTTT
CDR3: CASSIGDRGLNQPQHF

size: many
J: TRBJ2-5
V: TRBV19
D: TRBD1
DNA: TGTGCCAGTAGTCCGCCGGACAGGACCCAAGAGACCCAGTACTTC
CDR3: CASSPPDRTQETQYF

size: many
J: TRBJ1-3
V: TRBV28
D: -
DNA: TGTGCCAGCAACTCGGCAGGGGCTGGAAACACCATATATTTT
CDR3: CASNSAGAGNTIYF

size: -
J: TRBJ2-6
V: TRBV6-5
D: -
DNA: TGTGCCAGCAGTTACACCCATCAGGCCTCTGGGGCCAACGTCCTGACTTTC
CDR3: CASSYTHQASGANVLTF

size: many
J: TRBJ2-7
V: TRBV20-1
D: TRBD2
DNA: TGCAGTGCTAGAAGGACTAGCAGCTACGAGCAGTACTTC
CDR3: CSARRTSSYEQYF

size: few
J: TRBJ1-2
V: TRBV6-5
D: -
DNA: TGTGCCAGCAGTTCATCGATTGCCTATGGCTACACCTTC
CDR3: CASSSSIAYGYTF

size: -
J: TRBJ1-1
V: TRBV27
D: -
DNA: TGTGCCAGCAGTTTCAACCTACGGAACACTGATGCTTTCTTT
CDR3: CASSFNLRNTDAFF

size: many
J: TRBJ2-7
V: TRBV20-1
D: TRBD2
DNA: TGCAGTGCTGGTGTACCGGGACTAGCTAAGTACGAGCAGTACTTC
CDR3: CSAGVPGLAKYEQYF

size: many
J: TRBJ1-2
V: TRBV9
D: -
DNA: TGTGCCAGCAGCGTAGTGTTCAACTATGGCTACACCTTC
CDR3: CASSVVFNYGYTF

size: many
J: TRBJ1-5
V: TRBV6-1
D: -
DNA: TGTGCCAGCACCACGGAGGAGTTTAGGAATCAGCCCCAGCATTTT
CDR3: CASTTEEFRNQPQHF

size: many
J: TRBJ1-6
V: TRBV28
D: -
DNA: TGTGCCAGCAGACAGGGCCTTAATTCACCCCTCCACTTT
CDR3: CASRQGLNSPLHF

size: many
J: TRBJ1-2
V: TRBV29-1
D: -
DNA: TGCAGCGCCCTAGGCAGGCTGAACTATGGCTACACCTTC
CDR3: CSALGRLNYGYTF

size: -
J: TRBJ1-1
V: TRBV6-1
D: -
DNA: TGTGCCAGCAGTCCTGGCCACCACACTGAAGCTTTCTTT
CDR3: CASSPGHHTEAFF

size: few
J: TRBJ2-2
V: TRBV15
D: TRBD2
DNA: TGTGCCACCAGCAGAGATGGGAGTAGCGGGGTTACCGGGGAGCTGTTTTTT
CDR3: CATSRDGSSGVTGELFF

size: many
J: TRBJ1-6
V: TRBV7-2
D: -
DNA: TGTGCCAGCACACCCATCGCTAATTCACCCCTCCACTTT
CDR3: CASTPIANSPLHF